This T cell receptor (beta chain) was profiled in a study of breast tumors, draining lymph nodes, adjacent tissues. TCRdb reanalysed the multiplex PCR reads using MiXCR and keeps one entry per CDR3 protein. The data hold over 200,000 distinct CDR3 sequences, with roughly 32% observed a single time. Breast cancer patients provided tissue from their axillary draining lymph nodes. The CDR3 has 16 amino acids. V lost 6 bases and J lost 3; bases outside the gene matches: 7. Whole-study results and caveats: Tumor TCR diversity was below lymph nodes but above nontumor tissue. Luminal-like breast cancer showed significantly greater tumor-nontumor repertoire similarity than basal-like breast cancer did.

This clonotype was found once. The antigen is not known. The J gene is TRBJ2-1, the V gene TRBV12-3 or TRBV12-4, with 11 nucleotides matching TRBD2. The sequence was obtained from a female donor with breast cancer. Some clones in this sample may be carry-over from other donors' samples. The sample comprised axillary lymph node tissue. The CDR3 reads CASSLAGTSGYNEQFF. The CDR3 bases are TGTGCCAGCAGCCTAGCCGGGACTAGCGGCTACAATGAGCAGTTCTTC.